Following are 27 T cell receptor beta chains from one sample sequenced in a study of brain T cells in children with intractable seizures. Produced via immunoSEQ multiplex PCR; TCRdb's table is partial and in-frame only. Here the sample spans approximately 23,000 clones, roughly 92% being singletons. The sequenced sample was peripheral blood, obtained at surgery. The receptors shown here come from a boy between 10 and 17 years old with focal cortical dysplasia and intractable seizures.

This chain links TRBV2 with TRBJ1-1; the D gene is possibly TRBD1 (6 bases). The V and J ends lost 6 bases and 8 bases respectively, with 16 bases between them. This CDR3 contains 13 residues. CDR1 is SNHLY, CDR2 FYNNEI, per germline. The CDR3 coding sequence is TGTGCCAGCAGGGCCCGGGGGGCCGAAGAAGCTTTCTTT. Protein sequence: CASRARGAEEAFF.

The genes are TRBV12-5 and TRBJ1-6; no definite D call. The V and J ends lost 3 bases and 4 bases respectively, with 28 bases between them. The length of the CDR3 is 21 residues. The germline V gene encodes CDR1 LGHNT and CDR2 FRNRAP. CDR3 in amino acids: CASGLGPSLTGEAAYNSPLHF. The CDR3 bases are TGTGCTAGTGGTTTAGGTCCGTCCCTGACCGGGGAGGCCGCTTATAATTCACCCCTCCACTTT.

This clone was detected once. The chain is built from TRBV19 and TRBJ1-1; D not resolved. This CDR3 comprises 13 residues. V was shortened by 3 bases and J by 1 base, with 6 bases between the two germline ends. CDR1 is LNHDA and CDR2 is SQIVND in the germline V gene (reference sequence). CDR3 region: CASSIRQNTEAFF. Written as DNA, the CDR3 is TGTGCCAGTAGTATTCGACAGAACACTGAAGCTTTCTTT.

The chain joins TRBV5-1 to TRBJ1-1, with D possibly being TRBD1 (6 bases). V was pared by 4 bases and J by 6 bases, with 16 bases between. Germline CDR1 reads SGHRS; CDR2 reads YFSETQ. This CDR3 spans 14 amino acids. The CDR3 reads CASSPGLGAAEAFF. The CDR3 DNA is TGCGCCAGCAGCCCGGGACTGGGGGCCGCTGAAGCTTTCTTT. The whole variable domain, filled in from reference TRBV5-1 and TRBJ1-1, reads KAGVTQTPRYLIKTRGQQVTLSCSPISGHRSVSWYQQTPGQGLQFLFEYFSETQRNKGNFPGRFSGRQFSNSRSEMNVSTLELGDSALYLCASSPGLGAAEAFFGQGTRLTVV.

J is TRBJ2-2 and V is TRBV18; 10 positions agree with TRBD2. CDR1 is KGHSH and CDR2 is LQKENI in the germline V gene. Trimming at V came to 3 bases and at J to 7 bases, leaving 8 bases not matched to a gene. The CDR3 spans 16 residues. CDR3 amino acids: CASSPLLAGIDGELFF. Here the CDR3 DNA reads TGTGCCAGCTCACCGCTACTAGCGGGGATCGACGGGGAGCTGTTTTTT. The entire variable domain, with the rest obtained from reference TRBV18 and TRBJ2-2, is as follows: NAGVMQNPRHLVRRRGQEARLRCSPMKGHSHVYWYRQLPEEGLKFMVYLQKENIIDESGMPKERFSAEFPKEGPSILRIQQVVRGDSAAYFCASSPLLAGIDGELFFGEGSRLTVL.

The chain uses TRBV2 and TRBJ1-2; the match to TRBD1 covers 10 bases. The CDR3 is 13 amino acids. V lost 6 bases to trimming and J lost 5 bases; unmatched junction nucleotides: 3. CDR1 is SNHLY and CDR2 is FYNNEI in the germline V gene. CDR3 protein: CASRPGQGYGYTF. CDR3 in DNA: TGTGCCAGCAGACCGGGACAGGGGTATGGCTACACCTTC.

The chain uses TRBV27 and TRBJ2-2; TRBD2 matches at 8 bases. The CDR3 extends over 13 amino acids. V was clipped by 7 bases and J by 7 bases; unmatched bases: 5. CDR1 is MNHEY and CDR2 is SMNVEV in the germline V gene (reference sequence). CDR3 sequence reads: CASNSGEVGELFF. The CDR3 DNA follows: TGTGCCAGCAATAGCGGGGAAGTCGGGGAGCTGTTTTTT.

The chain uses TRBV5-1 and TRBJ2-5; a weak D match, TRBD2 (7 bases). The CDR3 has 12 residues. V dropped 4 bases and J dropped 8 bases, with 12 bases sitting between them. Per the germline V gene, CDR1 is SGHRS and CDR2 is YFSETQ. The CDR3: CASSAGAQTQYF. CDR3 coding DNA: TGCGCCAGCAGCGCGGGGGCTCAAACCCAGTACTTC.

The sample holds one count of this clone. The chain uses TRBV11-2 and TRBJ1-6; D is uncertain. The V end lost 4 bases, the J end lost 5 bases, and 3 bases lay between the germline ends. Germline loops: CDR1 SGHAT, CDR2 FQNNGV. This CDR3 comprises 12 residues. CDR3 protein: CASSSDNSPLHF. In nucleotides, the CDR3 is TGTGCCAGCAGCTCAGATAATTCACCCCTCCACTTT.

This clone has only a few counts. This rearrangement joins TRBV5-6 to TRBJ1-6; D remains unclear. V dropped 4 bases and J dropped 0 bases, with 8 bases sitting between them. This CDR3 contains 15 residues. Germline loops: CDR1 SGHDT, CDR2 YYEEEE. The CDR3, as DNA: TGTGCCAGCAGCGCAAGGGTCTCCTATAATTCACCCCTCCACTTT. This sequence encodes CASSARVSYNSPLHF.

The rearrangement joins TRBV9 to TRBJ2-3; 8 nucleotides line up with TRBD2. Per the germline V gene, CDR1 is SGDLS and CDR2 is YYNGEE. V lost 0 bases to trimming and J lost 3 bases; unmatched junction nucleotides: 9. This CDR3 has 17 residues. CDR3 nucleotide sequence: TGTGCCAGCAGCGTAGATGGACGGGGGGGCCGTACAGATACGCAGTATTTT. Protein: CASSVDGRGGRTDTQYF.

A single count supports this clone. The rearrangement uses TRBV7-9 and TRBJ2-5; 7 nucleotides match TRBD1. V was pared by 6 bases and J by 2 bases, with 12 bases of the junction left unmatched. This CDR3 contains 16 residues. CDR1 and CDR2 from the germline V gene are SEHNR and FQNEAQ (reference sequence). The CDR3 DNA reads TGTGCCAGCAGTCCCCCCACAGGGGACGTACAAGAGACCCAGTACTTC. Protein product: CASSPPTGDVQETQYF. Looking up the rest from reference TRBV7-9 and TRBJ2-5 gives the full variable domain: DTGVSQNPRHKITKRGQNVTFRCDPISEHNRLYWYRQTLGQGPEFLTYFQNEAQLEKSRLLSDRFSAERPKGSFSTLEIQRTEQGDSAMYLCASSPPTGDVQETQYFGPGTRLLVL.

V and J are TRBV2 and TRBJ2-1; 12 nucleotides match TRBD2. The CDR3 runs to 14 residues. The V segment lost 7 bases and the J segment 7 bases; nucleotides outside the gene matches: 5. Germline assignment: CDR1 SNHLY and CDR2 FYNNEI. For the CDR3, the DNA is TGTGCCAGCATTGCTAGCGGGGGGGCGAATGAGCAGTTCTTC. Its translation: CASIASGGANEQFF.

J is TRBJ1-1 and V is TRBV2; perhaps TRBD1 as D (5 bases). The CDR3 runs to 15 residues. The V gene's germline CDR1 is SNHLY and CDR2 FYNNEI. The V and J ends lost 0 bases and 4 bases respectively, with 12 bases between them. CDR3 protein: CASSEAAGLGTEAFF. In DNA form, the CDR3 reads TGTGCCAGCAGTGAAGCGGCAGGGCTCGGCACTGAAGCTTTCTTT.

The chain has TRBV21-1 and TRBJ2-1; the table names TRBD2, a call not compared with the DNA. TRBV21-1 is deemed a pseudogene. The CDR3 totals 16 residues. The CDR3 bases are TGTGCCAGCAGCAGGCGGCGCCTCACATTCGGGAATGAGCAGTTCTTC. Translated: CASSRRRLTFGNEQFF.

The chain joins TRBV6-5 to TRBJ2-7, with 10 nucleotides matching TRBD2. Germline V CDR1 and CDR2: MNHEY, SVGAGI. Trimming took 10 bases from V and 6 from J; bases not matched to a gene: 9. The CDR3 is 13 amino acids. CDR3 nucleotide sequence: TGTGCCACCCGGTTCGGGACTAGCGTCGAGCAGTACGTC. It encodes CATRFGTSVEQYV.

The chain carries TRBV11-2 and TRBJ2-5, with 7 bases identical to TRBD2. The CDR3 is 13 residues long. CDR1 SGHAT and CDR2 FQNNGV come from the germline V gene. With V trimmed by 6 bases and J by 5 bases, 6 bases remained unmatched. CDR3 protein: CASRVTSVETQYF. CDR3 in DNA: TGTGCCAGCAGGGTTACTAGCGTGGAGACCCAGTACTTC.

This sequence joins TRBV5-4 and TRBJ2-5; the D gene is possibly TRBD1 (5 bases). There are 17 residues in the CDR3. The ends were cut back, 4 bases at V and 5 bases at J, with 24 bases in the middle. The germline V gene encodes CDR1 SGHNT and CDR2 YYREEE (reference sequence). The CDR3 DNA is TGTGCCAGCAGCACGCGAGTGTCTTTCAATCAGGGCGAGACCCAGTACTTC. This translates into CASSTRVSFNQGETQYF.

The chain recombines TRBV6-6 with TRBJ2-7; 9 nucleotides line up with TRBD1. From germline, CDR1 is MNHNY and CDR2 SVGAGI (reference sequence). V lost 4 bases and J lost 3; bases outside the gene matches: 4. The CDR3 extends over 14 amino acids. The CDR3 nucleotides are TGTGCCAGCAGTTTGTGGGGACAGGGCTACGAGCAGTACTTC. This codes for CASSLWGQGYEQYF.

The chain recombines TRBV19 with TRBJ2-6, with D possibly TRBD2 on 5 matching bases. V lost 3 bases and J lost 1, with 7 bases in between. Germline V gives CDR1 LNHDA, CDR2 SQIVND (reference sequence). The CDR3 length is 15 residues. CDR3 nucleotide sequence: TGTGCCAGTAGTATCGGGGTATCTGGGGCCAACGTCCTGACTTTC. Encoded protein: CASSIGVSGANVLTF.

A few counts support this clone. V and J are TRBV2 and TRBJ2-2; D call uncertain. V lost 6 bases and J lost 1, with 3 bases in between. Germline loops: CDR1 SNHLY, CDR2 FYNNEI. CDR3 length: 12 amino acids. CDR3 DNA: TGTGCCAGCAGCCGGAACACCGGGGAGCTGTTTTTT. Translation gives CASSRNTGELFF.

This chain links TRBV3-1 (or the pseudogene TRBV3-2) with TRBJ1-5; D gene ambiguous. Trimming shortened V by 4 bases and J by 3 bases, and 16 bases separated the two germline ends. The CDR3 totals 16 residues. Germline V gene data show CDR1 as LGHDT and CDR2 as YNNKEL (reference sequence). CDR3 protein: CASSPGQRVNNQPQHF. CDR3 coding DNA: TGTGCCAGCAGCCCGGGTCAGAGGGTAAACAATCAGCCCCAGCATTTT.

V usage is TRBV6-5 and J usage is TRBJ2-5; D unclear. The germline gives CDR1 MNHEY, CDR2 SVGAGI. The germline V and J ends were trimmed by 1 base and 0 bases, with 9 bases remaining between them. The CDR3 is 15 residues long. CDR3 in DNA: TGTGCCAGCAGTTACTTGGTTCCAGACCAAGAGACCCAGTACTTC. As protein: CASSYLVPDQETQYF.

This chain links TRBV24-1 with TRBJ1-5, with 7 bases aligning to TRBD1. Germline values: CDR1 KGHDR, CDR2 SFDVKD. The V segment lost 3 bases and the J segment 3 bases; nucleotides outside the gene matches: 4. The CDR3 is made up of 15 amino acids. Written as DNA, the CDR3 is TGTGCCACCAGTGATCAGACAGGGAACAATCAGCCCCAGCATTTT. Translating it yields CATSDQTGNNQPQHF.

The chain employs TRBV5-1 and TRBJ2-7; D ambiguous. The V and J ends lost 3 bases and 0 bases respectively, with 10 bases between them. This CDR3 has 14 residues. Germline CDR1 reads SGHRS; CDR2 reads YFSETQ. The CDR3 region is CASSSLRDSYEQYF. CDR3 DNA sequence: TGCGCCAGCAGCTCGCTCAGAGACTCCTACGAGCAGTACTTC.

The chain links TRBV11-2 to TRBJ2-7; D perhaps matches TRBD2 (5 bases). Germline V gene data show CDR1 as SGHAT and CDR2 as FQNNGV. The CDR3 covers 13 residues. Trimming left V 5 bases short and J 5 bases short, with 13 bases between. The CDR3 loop reads CASSPTGIHEQYV. The CDR3 DNA reads TGTGCCAGCAGCCCCACCGGGATCCACGAGCAGTACGTC.

V gene TRBV15 combines with J gene TRBJ2-2; the D is unclear. V was cut by 0 bases and J by 2 bases, with 4 bases left in between. Germline CDR1 LNHNV, CDR2 YYDKDF (reference sequence). The CDR3 length is 14 residues. The chain's CDR3 is CATSRDHNTGELFF. The CDR3 region has the DNA TGTGCCACCAGCAGAGATCATAACACCGGGGAGCTGTTTTTT.